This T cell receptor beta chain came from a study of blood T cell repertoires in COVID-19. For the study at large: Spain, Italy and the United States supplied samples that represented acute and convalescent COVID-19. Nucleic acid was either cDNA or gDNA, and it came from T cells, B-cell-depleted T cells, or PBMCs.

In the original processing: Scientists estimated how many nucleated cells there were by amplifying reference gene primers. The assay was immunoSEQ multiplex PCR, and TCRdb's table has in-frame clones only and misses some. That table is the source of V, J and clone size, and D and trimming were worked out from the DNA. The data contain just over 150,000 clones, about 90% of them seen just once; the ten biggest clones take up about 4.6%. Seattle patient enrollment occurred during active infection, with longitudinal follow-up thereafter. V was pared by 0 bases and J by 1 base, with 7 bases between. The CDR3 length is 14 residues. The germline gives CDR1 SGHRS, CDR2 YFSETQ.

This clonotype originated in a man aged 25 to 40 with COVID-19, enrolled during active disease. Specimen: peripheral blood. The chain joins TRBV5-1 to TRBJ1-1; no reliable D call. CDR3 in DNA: TGCGCCAGCAGCTTGGCAAGACAGAACACTGAAGCTTTCTTT. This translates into CASSLARQNTEAFF.